One sample yielded the 8 T cell receptor beta chains listed below, sequenced in a study of identical twins' blood T cells. Using its own MiXCR run on the 5' RACE reads, TCRdb lists one record per CDR3 protein. The table lists hundreds of thousands of distinct CDR3 sequences, 28% of them singletons, with roughly 5.5% in the top ten. Sequencing was carried out using PBMCs. These receptors all stem from a woman between 18 and 50 years old in good health.

The chain joins TRBV7-9 to TRBJ1-1, with D tentatively TRBD1 (5 bases). This CDR3 is built from 16 residues. V lost 1 base and J 6 bases, leaving 18 bases between the germline ends. CDR1 is SEHNR and CDR2 is FQNEAQ in the germline V gene (reference sequence). CDR3 bases: TGTGCCAGCAGCTTAGTCGGTGGGGGACGTAGCCCTGAAGCTTTCTTT. Residues: CASSLVGGGRSPEAFF.

This clonotype was seen more than once but under ten times. This CDR3 is CASSDEGGTQYF. The CDR3 nucleotides read TGTGCCAGCAGTGACGAGGGGGGGACCCAGTACTTC. This chain joins TRBV25-1 and TRBJ2-5, with D perhaps given as TRBD1 or TRBD2 (6 bases each). CDR3 size: 12 residues. The V end was cut by 3 bases, the J end by 7 bases, with 9 bases between. Germline CDR1 is MGHDK and CDR2 is SYGVNS. The full variable domain, its missing parts supplied by reference TRBV25-1 and TRBJ2-5, is EADIYQTPRYLVIGTGKKITLECSQTMGHDKMYWYQQDPGMELHLIHYSYGVNSTEKGDLSSESTVSRIRTEHFPLTLESARPSHTSQYLCASSDEGGTQYFGPGTRLLVL.

The V and J genes are TRBV5-4 and TRBJ1-1; D remains ambiguous. Germline V gives CDR1 SGHNT, CDR2 YYREEE (reference sequence). This CDR3 spans 13 amino acids. Between the trimmed V and J ends, which lost 3 bases and 1 base, there was a span of 7 bases. CDR3 nucleotides: TGTGCCAGCAGCTACGACAAGAACACTGAAGCTTTCTTT. It yields the protein CASSYDKNTEAFF.

The chain carries TRBV7-9 and TRBJ2-1; TRBD1 aligns across 7 bases. The CDR3 has 17 residues. From germline, CDR1 is SEHNR and CDR2 FQNEAQ (reference sequence). J was trimmed by 3 bases and V by 6 bases; bases with no gene match: 14. The CDR3 coding sequence is TGTGCCAGCAGGCCCCCCTCACGGGACAGTAACTACAATGAGCAGTTCTTC. Its translation is CASRPPSRDSNYNEQFF.

As regards this clonotype: Germline is not matched at one junction end, which may reflect a read error. The CDR3 protein is CSVEYRADTEAFF. The CDR3 region has the DNA TGCAGCGTTGAATACAGGGCGGACACTGAGGCTTTCTTT. The chain employs TRBV29-1 and TRBJ1-1; D possibly corresponds to TRBD1 (6 bases). This CDR3 spans 13 amino acids. Germline-derived CDR1 and CDR2 are SQVTM and ANQGSEA.

This clonotype was seen more than once but under ten times. This sequence joins TRBV4-3 and TRBJ1-2; 7 positions match TRBD1. The germline V gene has CDR1 LGHNA and CDR2 YSLEER. This CDR3 region has 15 residues. Trimming cost V 0 bases and J 4 bases; bases outside gene matches: 5. DNA of the CDR3: TGCGCCAGCAGCCAAGACAGGGGGGCAAGCTATGGCTACACCTTC. Residues: CASSQDRGASYGYTF.

This clonotype was seen more than once but under ten times. The rearrangement joins TRBV7-8 to TRBJ2-1; tentatively, D is TRBD2 (5 bases). Germline-derived CDR1 and CDR2 are SGHVS and FQNEAQ. This CDR3 region has 14 residues. V lost 7 bases and J lost 3, with 13 bases in between. The CDR3 DNA sequence: TGTGCCAGCAAACTGAGTCGGGACTACAATGAGCAGTTCTTC. Residues: CASKLSRDYNEQFF.

Concerning this clonotype: A much more abundant neighbour one base away suggests this may be a read error. The V call is TRBV18, the J call TRBJ1-5; D is unresolved. The CDR3 sequence is 13 residues long. Germline CDR1 and CDR2: KGHSH and LQKENI. With 3 bases removed from V and 3 bases from J, the gap between germline ends came to 6 bases. In DNA, the CDR3 is TGTGCCAGCTCACCGATGGTCAATCAGCCCCAGCATTTT. As protein: CASSPMVNQPQHF. The entire variable domain, with the rest obtained from reference TRBV18 and TRBJ1-5, is as follows: NAGVMQNPRHLVRRRGQEARLRCSPMKGHSHVYWYRQLPEEGLKFMVYLQKENIIDESGMPKERFSAEFPKEGPSILRIQQVVRGDSAAYFCASSPMVNQPQHFGDGTRLSIL.